This TCR beta chain was sequenced for a study of shared clonotypes between healthy human individuals (dated by TCRdb to the early 2020s). About the study as a whole: A couple of women and a few men aged 18 to 49 years were included in the cohort. For each donor, CD4 naive and CD4 memory were each given three plates, CD8 naive was given two plates, and CD8 memory was given one plate. To estimate repertoire size and how much clonotype sharing occurs between individuals, the study deeply sequenced the blood TCR repertoires of 5 or 6 healthy adults. To increase sequencing depth and limit assay-specific biases, TCR repertoire library preparation and sequencing were carried out by different laboratories using diverse techniques. Each donor's leukapheresis produced roughly between roughly 0.85 and 9.5 billion PBMCs.

Overall study results and their limits: Compared with non-shared clonotypes, clonotypes shared by all four sorted-subset donors had higher generation probabilities. Because the study included only a small number of donors, the genetic and exposure-history diversity represented was limited. Naive subsets generally had larger estimated clonotype richness than memory subsets did. Pairwise subsampling indicated that sequencing depth was expected to affect the degree of clonotype sharing among donors. Even with the large sequencing depth, rarefaction of the sorted-subset datasets indicated that sequencing was incomplete. When several donors were compared, the shared fraction of clonotypes was 5% to 6.5% for naive CD4, around 4% for naive CD8, 2% to 2.5% for memory CD4, and 0.4% for memory CD8. Only blood was sampled, and tissue TCR repertoires likely differ from those in blood.

CD8 naive samples were CD45RO-negative cells positively selected for CCR7, giving a CD45RA+CCR7+ population that excluded TemRA cells. Donors were healthy HIV-negative adults with no recently reported acute infections or vaccinations. All donors were Caucasian adults living in Nashville, Tennessee, USA. After blood collection by leukapheresis, PBMCs were isolated using Ficoll-Histopaque density gradient centrifugation and then cryopreserved in the vapor phase of liquid nitrogen. Analytical flow cytometry was used to check the purity and quantity of every magnetically sorted T cell population. From each sorted fraction, genomic DNA was isolated and quantified by UV absorbance on a Nanodrop 2000c. With respect to this clone: The specificity of this receptor is unknown. Per-base quality was not reported, and no clone a single base away is much larger than it.

Using the deep immunoSEQ assay, TCR CDR3 regions were amplified from genomic DNA by multiplex PCR. Extracted genomic DNA from each cell subset was spread evenly across all wells of several immunoSEQ 96-well plates, with each plate serving as a replicate. Each replicate PCR for sorted subsets received about 200 ng genomic DNA, equal to roughly 33,000 T cell genomes. The purified libraries were quantified using a Qubit 3.0 fluorometer, sized with a Bioanalyzer 2100, and then quantified again using the KAPA Library Quantification kit. A separate single-read 150-cycle Illumina NextSeq 550 flow cell was used to sequence each immunoSEQ 96-well plate. Processing in the source paper ran as follows. Because the immunoSEQ output included only junctional sequences and no quality scores, the filtering could not be the same as the filtering used for full-length reads. To assign V/J genes and CDR3, sequences were annotated against IMGT germline references using PyIR, a Python wrapper for IgBLAST v1.9. Any read was removed if the V/J assignment was weak (E-value above 1e-6), the CDR3 was missing, or the read contained stop codons, out-of-frame junctions, or ambiguous translated residues. A V3J clonotype was defined by an identical inferred V gene, J gene, and CDR3 amino acid sequence. Percentage overlap between repertoires was calculated by dividing the number of shared unique clonotypes by the size of the smaller repertoire. Richness of each repertoire was evaluated using RTK rarefaction, the Chao1 estimator, and Recon v2.1 estimates of unobserved clonotypes. OLGA was used to compute generation probabilities for all TCRbeta clonotypes that the gDNA method yielded from a handful of donors. TCRdb stores this immuneACCESS table with in-frame sequences only. Part of the clones is absent; in the studies checked, under half of the shortfall reflects unresolved V genes, and no reason is known for the rest. V and J calls and clone size are given by that table; D and trimming were obtained from the DNA. The sample table shows roughly 2.1 million clones, and just over 90% are seen once. The ten largest make up around 1.7% of the sample.

V was cut back by 6 bases and J by 5 bases, leaving a gap of 19 bases between them. The CDR3 measures 15 amino acids from cysteine to phenylalanine. Only CDR3 DNA is held: 45 bases, read in frame from base 1. The germline V gene provides CDR1 SNHLY and CDR2 FYNNEI. This chain joins TRBV2 to TRBJ1-2; matching of 5 bases hints at TRBD1 as the D gene. This TCR was sampled from a man between 18 and 29 years old in good health. Some clones in this sample may be carry-over from other donors' samples. The sequenced material came from naive CD8+ T cells from PBMCs. The label giving this sample's cell subset or site can be read as: CD45RA+CCR7+. The CDR3 reads as follows: CASSGGTGYMYGYTF. The DNA sequence reads TGTGCCAGCAGCGGGGGAACAGGATATATGTATGGCTACACCTTC. With the portions outside the CDR3 filled from the reference TRBV2 and TRBJ1-2 genes, the complete variable region becomes EPEVTQTPSHQVTQMGQEVILRCVPISNHLYFYWYRQILGQKVEFLVSFYNNEISEKSEIFDDQFSVERPDGSNFTLKIRSTKLEDSAMYFCASSGGTGYMYGYTFGSGTRLTVV.